The rows below give T cell receptor beta chains drawn from one sample of a study of cytomegalovirus exposure and HLA in healthy donors. Here immunoSEQ multiplex PCR was the method, and the copy in TCRdb shows in-frame clones only, minus some. The profile covers about 140,000 clones, with 70% to 85% appearing a single time and 1.5% to 2% taken by the ten largest. The specimen was PBMCs. The receptors were sampled from a man aged 40-55 years in good health and CMV-seronegative. The CDR3 runs from the conserved cysteine through the conserved F or W. D genes are given only for firm matches. Expanded clones are given a class, and other clones once, few, many or no size at all.

j_call | clone_size | d_call | cdr3_length | v_call | cdr3_nt | cdr3_aa
TRBJ2-2 | . | TRBD1 | 14 | TRBV7-8 | TGTGCCAGCAGCTCGGGGACAGTTGCCGGGGAGCTGTTTTTT | CASSSGTVAGELFF
TRBJ2-7 | . | TRBD1 | 13 | TRBV6-6 | TGTGCCAGCGCCTGGGACAGCTCCTACGAGCAGTACTTC | CASAWDSSYEQYF
TRBJ2-5 | . | TRBD1 | 13 | TRBV28 | TGTGCCACCAAGAGAAAGGGGGCGTATGAGCAGTACTTC | CATKRKGAYEQYF
TRBJ2-7 | . | TRBD1 | 16 | TRBV30 | TGTGCCTGCACCCGGAGAGGACAGGGGAGGTCCTACGAGCAGTACTTC | CACTRRGQGRSYEQYF
TRBJ1-2 | . | . | 12 | TRBV18 | TGTGCCAGCTCACCTCGGGGGGATGGCTACACCTTC | CASSPRGDGYTF
TRBJ2-7 | . | TRBD1 | 14 | TRBV28 | TGTGCCAGCAGCCCGGGACAGGCCTCCTACGAGCAGTACTTC | CASSPGQASYEQYF
TRBJ2-3 | once | . | 11 | TRBV6-5 | TGTGCGAGCACCCGGTTGGATACGCAGTATTTT | CASTRLDTQYF
TRBJ2-1 | . | . | 12 | TRBV28 | TGTGCCAGCACCCTGAGGCCCGGTGAGCAGTTCTTC | CASTLRPGEQFF
TRBJ2-7 | few | . | 15 | TRBV6-5 | TGTGCCAGCAGTCCCTTTAACAGGGCTACCTACGAGCAGTACTTC | CASSPFNRATYEQYF
TRBJ2-5 | . | . | 14 | TRBV5-1 | TGCGCCAGCAGCTTGGTAGAGTACCAAGAGACCCAGTACTTC | CASSLVEYQETQYF
TRBJ2-3 | . | . | 15 | TRBV23-1 | TGCGCCAGCTCAGGAGAAGGGGCCAGCACAGATACGCAGTATTTT | CASSGEGASTDTQYF
TRBJ1-1 | . | . | 16 | TRBV7-3 | TGTGCCAGCAGCTCCCAACCCACTGCGAAGCACACTGAAGCTTTCTTT | CASSSQPTAKHTEAFF
TRBJ1-4 | once | TRBD1 | 18 | TRBV4-1 | TGCGCCAGCAGCCCTCGGACAGGGGAAGTTGCAACTAATGAAAAACTGTTTTTT | CASSPRTGEVATNEKLFF
TRBJ1-1 | . | TRBD1 | 14 | TRBV27 | TGTGCCAGCCATGACAGGGGGCCGGGCACTGAAGCTTTCTTT | CASHDRGPGTEAFF
TRBJ2-2 | . | . | 14 | TRBV7-3 | TGTGCCAGCAGCTTATCCCCCCCGGCCGGGGAGCTGTTTTTT | CASSLSPPAGELFF
TRBJ2-7 | . | TRBD1 | 15 | TRBV7-9 | TGTGCCAGCAGCTACCCACAGGGGGCGCGGGTCGAGCAGTACTTC | CASSYPQGARVEQYF
TRBJ2-3 | . | . | 15 | TRBV10-1 | TGCGCCAGCATAGGTCCCGCGACAAGCACAGATACGCAGTATTTT | CASIGPATSTDTQYF
TRBJ2-3 | . | . | 13 | TRBV11-2 | TGTGCCAGCAGGGAGGGTAACACAGATACGCAGTATTTT | CASREGNTDTQYF
TRBJ2-7 | . | . | 15 | TRBV18 | TGTGCCAGCTCACCTGACCGGGAGAGCTTCTACGAGCAGTACTTC | CASSPDRESFYEQYF
TRBJ2-7 | . | TRBD2 | 18 | TRBV7-6 | TGTGCCAGCAGCTTCGGCCTAGCGGGAGGGCCCTTATCCTACGAGCAGTACTTC | CASSFGLAGGPLSYEQYF
TRBJ1-1 | . | TRBD1 | 14 | TRBV28 | TGTGCCAGCAGGTTGACAGGGGGGTACACTGAAGCTTTCTTT | CASRLTGGYTEAFF
TRBJ2-2 | . | TRBD1 | 16 | TRBV4-2 | TGTGCCAGCAGCCAAGATGGAACAGGGGACACCGGGGAGCTGTTTTTT | CASSQDGTGDTGELFF
TRBJ2-5 | . | . | 13 | TRBV27 | TGTGCCAGCAGTTTATCCGGGGGAGAGACCCAGTACTTC | CASSLSGGETQYF
TRBJ1-1 | . | TRBD1 | 15 | TRBV5-1 | TGCGCCAGCAGCAACCGGGGACAGGGGTCCACTGAAGCTTTCTTT | CASSNRGQGSTEAFF
TRBJ1-2 | . | . | 14 | TRBV28 | TGTGCCAGCAGTTTAAGGCAGGGAACACGCGGCTACACCTTC | CASSLRQGTRGYTF
TRBJ1-5 | . | TRBD1 | 16 | TRBV5-6 | TGTGCCAGCAGCCGGACAGGGACGGTTAGCAATCAGCCCCAGCATTTT | CASSRTGTVSNQPQHF
TRBJ2-2 | . | . | 13 | TRBV7-6 | TGTGCCAGCAGTACAATTAACACCGGGGAGCTGTTTTTT | CASSTINTGELFF
TRBJ2-7 | . | TRBD1 | 15 | TRBV15 | TGTGCCACCAGCAGGCCGGGACAGGGCTTAGACGAGCAGTACTTC | CATSRPGQGLDEQYF